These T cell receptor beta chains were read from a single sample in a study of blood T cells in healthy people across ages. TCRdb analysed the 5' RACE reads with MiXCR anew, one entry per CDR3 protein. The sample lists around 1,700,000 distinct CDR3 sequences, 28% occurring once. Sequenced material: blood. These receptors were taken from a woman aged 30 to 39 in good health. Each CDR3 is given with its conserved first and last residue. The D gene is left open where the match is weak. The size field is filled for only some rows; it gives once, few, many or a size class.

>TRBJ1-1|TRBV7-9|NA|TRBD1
TGTGCCAGCAGCTCAGGGGGCGTCATTGAAGCTTTCTTT
CASSSGGVIEAFF
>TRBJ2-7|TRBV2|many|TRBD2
TGTGCCAGCAGTGTCGGGCCTAGCGGGAGTTCCTACGAGCAGTACTTC
CASSVGPSGSSYEQYF
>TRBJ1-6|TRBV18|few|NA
TGTGCCAGCTCCCCCTCCTTGCAGGGGAACTCACCCCTCCACTTT
CASSPSLQGNSPLHF
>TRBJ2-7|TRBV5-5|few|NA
TGTGCCAGCAGTATGGGGCTTGTTTACGAGCAGTACTTC
CASSMGLVYEQYF
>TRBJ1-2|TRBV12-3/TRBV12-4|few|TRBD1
TGTGCCAGCAGTAAACTCCAGGGGGCGCGGGGCTACACCTTC
CASSKLQGARGYTF
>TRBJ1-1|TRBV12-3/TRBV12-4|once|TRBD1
TGTGCCAGCAGTACGGTGGACAGGGGGAACACTGAAGCTTTCTTT
CASSTVDRGNTEAFF
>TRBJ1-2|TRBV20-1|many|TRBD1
TGCAGTGCTAGACCACAGGGGGCGCAAATTCTATATGGCTACACCTTC
CSARPQGAQILYGYTF
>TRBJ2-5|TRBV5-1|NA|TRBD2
TGCGCCAGCAGCATGAATAGCGGGGGCCAAGAGACCCAGTACTTC
CASSMNSGGQETQYF
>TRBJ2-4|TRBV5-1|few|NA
TGCGCCAGCAGCACCTACGGAGGTGACATTCAGTACTTC
CASSTYGGDIQYF
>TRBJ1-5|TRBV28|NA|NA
TGTGCCAGCGTGTGGAAGGCAGCTAGCAATCAGCCCCAGCATTTT
CASVWKAASNQPQHF
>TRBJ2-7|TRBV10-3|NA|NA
TGTGCCGTCGACTCAGGGGCGAGCTCCTACGAGCAGTACTTC
CAVDSGASSYEQYF
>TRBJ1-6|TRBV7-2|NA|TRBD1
TGTGCCAGCAGCTTAGAGGTGACAGGGAGAAATTCACCCCTCCACTTT
CASSLEVTGRNSPLHF